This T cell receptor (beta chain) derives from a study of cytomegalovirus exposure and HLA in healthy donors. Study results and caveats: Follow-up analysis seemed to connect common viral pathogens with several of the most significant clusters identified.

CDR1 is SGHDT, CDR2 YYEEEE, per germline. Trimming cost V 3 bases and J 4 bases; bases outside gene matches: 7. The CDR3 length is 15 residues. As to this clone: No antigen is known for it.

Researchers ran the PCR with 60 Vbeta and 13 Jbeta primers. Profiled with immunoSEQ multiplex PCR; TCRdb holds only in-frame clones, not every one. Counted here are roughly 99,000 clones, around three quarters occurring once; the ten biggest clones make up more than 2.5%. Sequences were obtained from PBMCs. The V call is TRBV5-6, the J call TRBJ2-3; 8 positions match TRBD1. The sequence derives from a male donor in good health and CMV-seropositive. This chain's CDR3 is CASSSPGQAPDTQYF. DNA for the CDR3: TGTGCCAGCAGCTCCCCGGGACAGGCCCCAGATACGCAGTATTTT.